This TCR beta chain was identified during a study of blood T cell repertoires in COVID-19 (dated by TCRdb to the early 2020s). In terms of the full investigation: The collaborator samples originated in the United States, Italy and Spain and spanned the acute and convalescent phases of COVID-19. The prospective study material was composed of cDNA or gDNA derived from T cells, B-cell-depleted T cells, or PBMCs. Subjects who had been exposed to COVID-19, were actively infected with it, or had recovered from it provided the deeply sampled blood TCRbeta repertoires that made up the dataset. A freely available public database, intended as a resource for researchers studying the immune response to SARS-CoV-2, is where the repertoires were released. The samples were drawn from two sources: the first 160 participants of the ongoing ImmuneRACE study, and 1,200 or so subjects contributed by 6 global collaborators. Nearly every sample came with metadata listing a de-identified subject ID, COVID-19 status, age in years and sex. Where available, HLA class I and class II types were taken from metadata supplied by the sample provider and were not determined by assay-based typing.

The CDR3 holds 16 amino acids from the cysteine to the phenylalanine. The sequence is cut down to CDR3 DNA, 48 bases in frame from base 1. The germline V gene provides CDR1 KGHDR and CDR2 SFDVKD. V loses 3 bases of germline sequence and J loses 5 bases, and the interval between the two ends is 18 bases. TCRbeta CDR3 regions were amplified from genomic DNA using the immunoSEQ Assay, a bias-controlled multiplex PCR. The study's processing was this. The number of nucleated cells in each sample was estimated from the amplification of reference gene primers within the assay. To quantify the absolute abundance of each unique TCRbeta CDR3 rearrangement, sequence reads were collapsed and filtered. Productive Simpson clonality was computed per sample as the square root of Simpson's diversity index over productive rearrangements. TCRdb obtained this table from immuneACCESS and retained in-frame rearrangements with V and J assigned. These tables miss some clones; where compared with another copy, unresolved V genes account for less than half of the shortfall, and the remainder is unexplained. That table supplies the V and J calls and clone size; D and trimming were determined from the DNA. Here the sample has 250,000 to 350,000 clones; approximately 84% occur a single time. The top ten hold 1.4% to 1.5% of the sample.

The research as a whole found: The amount of clinical and demographic metadata varied by source and participant and was provided uncurated.

About this clone itself: The specificity of this receptor is unknown. Base-call qualities are not available, and no considerably larger clone is one nucleotide away.

One collaborating source in Seattle enrolled patients during active infection and followed them longitudinally through the course of disease. Whole blood was collected in K2EDTA tubes by collaborating institutions according to the institutions' own protocols. For TCRbeta analysis, collaborators shipped samples in one of three forms: frozen whole blood, isolated PBMCs, or DNA extracted from either of those sample types. The sequence is built from TRBV24-1 and TRBJ2-5; matching of 6 bases hints at TRBD1 as the D gene. Specimen: peripheral blood. The TCR originated in a human donor with COVID-19, enrolled during active disease. The donor label of this sample is uncertain. The DNA sequence is as follows: TGTGCCACCAGTGATGGTTCCCTGGGGGCCGAGGAGACCCAGTACTTC. This gives the protein CATSDGSLGAEETQYF.